What follows are 12 T cell receptor beta chains derived from one specimen sequenced in a study of T-cell reconstitution after alpha-beta-depleted transplantation in children. The authors prepared the TCRbeta library with unique molecular identifiers. TCRdb redid the calling of the PCR reads with MiXCR, one entry per CDR3 protein. The sample records hundreds of thousands of distinct CDR3 sequences, over 10% being singletons. The sample was PBMCs, taken before TCRalphabeta/CD19-depleted stem cell transplant. The receptors derive from a girl aged 2 to 9 with congenital amegakaryocytic thrombocytopenia, due to receive a stem cell transplant.

This clonotype was found many times. This chain links TRBV7-6 with TRBJ2-5; 7 positions agree with TRBD2. Germline V gives CDR1 SGHVS, CDR2 FNYEAQ. V was pared by 1 base and J by 4 bases, with 6 bases of the junction left unmatched. CDR3 length: 15 residues. Written as DNA, the CDR3 is TGTGCCAGCAGCTTAGAGTTTGCGGGAGCAGAGACCCAGTACTTC. Encoded protein: CASSLEFAGAETQYF.

This clonotype was found a few times. V gene TRBV5-6 combines with J gene TRBJ1-6, with 9 bases identical to TRBD1. V lost 4 bases and J lost 10; bases outside the gene matches: 6. Germline V gene sequence: CDR1 SGHDT, CDR2 YYEEEE. CDR3 size: 14 residues. The CDR3 here is CASSRTGDWSPLHF. DNA for the CDR3: TGTGCCAGCAGCCGGACAGGGGATTGGTCACCCCTCCACTTT. The complete variable domain, with remaining parts taken from reference TRBV5-6 and TRBJ1-6, reads DAGVTQSPTHLIKTRGQQVTLRCSPKSGHDTVSWYQQALGQGPQFIFQYYEEEERQRGNFPDRFSGHQFPNYSSELNVNALLLGDSALYLCASSRTGDWSPLHFGNGTRLTVT.

The genes are TRBV2 and TRBJ2-2; D may be TRBD1 (6 bases). The germline V and J ends were trimmed by 7 bases and 2 bases, with 11 bases remaining between them. Germline CDR1 and CDR2: SNHLY and FYNNEI. The CDR3 has 14 amino acids. CDR3: CASTGTPNTGELFF. CDR3 DNA: TGTGCCAGCACCGGGACACCTAACACCGGGGAGCTGTTTTTT.

This clonotype was seen ten or more times. This rearrangement joins TRBV12-3 or TRBV12-4 to TRBJ2-7; the D is unclear. The V end lost 2 bases, the J end lost 0 bases, and 8 bases lay between the germline ends. The CDR3 extends over 14 amino acids. CDR3 residues: CASSLSPNSYEQYF. The CDR3 nucleotides read TGTGCCAGCAGTTTATCCCCCAACTCCTACGAGCAGTACTTC.

This clonotype occurred many times. This chain links TRBV10-3 with TRBJ2-7; D unresolved. The germline CDR1 and CDR2 sequences are ENHRY and SYGVKD. V was trimmed by 3 bases and J by 0 bases, leaving 9 bases between them. The CDR3 covers 14 residues. The CDR3: CAISESQDSYEQYF. CDR3 DNA sequence: TGTGCCATCAGTGAATCCCAGGACTCCTACGAGCAGTACTTC.

This clonotype was observed many times. The CDR3 reads CSARGQGASNYEQYF. CDR3 sequence (DNA): TGCAGTGCTAGAGGACAGGGGGCTAGTAATTACGAGCAGTACTTC. The chain couples TRBV20-1 to TRBJ2-7, with 10 bases aligning to TRBD1. The CDR3 sequence is 15 residues long. Losses at the gene ends were 1 base for V and 4 bases for J; bases not matched to a gene: 7. Germline CDR1 reads DFQATT; CDR2 reads SNEGSKA (reference sequence).

Many counts were recorded for this clonotype. The chain links TRBV6-1 to TRBJ2-1; D possibly uses TRBD1 or TRBD2 (5 bases each). There are 15 residues in the CDR3. The V gene's germline CDR1 is MNHNS and CDR2 SASEGT. The V end was cut by 5 bases, the J end by 2 bases, with 13 bases between. CDR3 sequence: CASSRDLSPYNEQFF. DNA of the CDR3: TGTGCCAGCAGTCGGGACCTTTCCCCCTACAATGAGCAGTTCTTC.

This clonotype came up a few times. The rearrangement links TRBV5-1 to TRBJ1-1; possible D gene TRBD1, 5 bases. Trimming took off 6 bases at V and 4 bases at J, with 13 bases between the two ends. CDR3 length equals 13 residues. CDR1 is SGHRS and CDR2 is YFSETQ in the germline V gene. The CDR3 sequence: CASNQGDSTEAFF. In nucleotides, the CDR3 is TGCGCCAGCAATCAGGGCGACTCCACTGAAGCTTTCTTT.

This clonotype was seen a handful of times. The chain carries TRBV5-1 and TRBJ1-3, with TRBD1 as a possible D gene (5 bases). Germline lookup yields CDR1 SGHRS and CDR2 YFSETQ. Between the trimmed V and J ends, which lost 4 bases and 2 bases, there was a span of 16 bases. This CDR3 spans 16 amino acids. This CDR3 is CASSQGGAGTGNTIYF. The CDR3 DNA reads as TGCGCCAGCAGCCAGGGTGGAGCGGGGACTGGAAACACCATATATTTT.

This clonotype was counted ten times or more. The chain is built from TRBV20-1 and TRBJ2-1, with D possibly being TRBD2 (5 bases). CDR1 DFQATT and CDR2 SNEGSKA come from the germline V gene (reference sequence). The CDR3 contains 13 residues. V dropped 5 bases and J dropped 8 bases, with 16 bases sitting between them. The CDR3 DNA is TGCAGTGCTTGCCCGGCCGCGGGCGATGAGCAGTTCTTC. This sequence encodes CSACPAAGDEQFF.

This clonotype has more than one count but fewer than ten. This chain uses TRBV5-1 with TRBJ2-1, with D unresolved. CDR1 and CDR2 (germline): SGHRS, YFSETQ. This CDR3 has 16 amino acids. Trimming left V 0 bases short and J 6 bases short, with 16 bases between. Written as DNA, the CDR3 is TGCGCCAGCAGCTTGGCCCGTTCGGTGGCCCTCAATGAGCAGTTCTTC. Amino acids: CASSLARSVALNEQFF.

This chain uses TRBV28 with TRBJ2-1; 8 bases match TRBD2. Germline V gene lookup returns CDR1 MDHEN and CDR2 SYDVKM. V was pared by 4 bases and J by 7 bases, with 12 bases of the junction left unmatched. CDR3 length equals 16 residues. The CDR3 region has the DNA TGTGCCAGCAGTTCAAGGGGGACTAGTGTTTCTAATGAGCAGTTCTTC. Protein sequence: CASSSRGTSVSNEQFF.